This TCR beta chain is drawn from a study of T cells of healthy individuals. TCRdb redid the calling of the 5' RACE reads with MiXCR, one entry per CDR3 protein. The repertoire consists of 40,000 to 65,000 distinct CDR3 sequences, with 14% to 15% occurring once and the leading ten covering around 16%. Germline-derived CDR1 and CDR2 are DFQATT and SNEGSKA (reference sequence). The CDR3 is 15 residues long. The junction had 9 bases not matched to a gene; V was cut back by 3 bases and J by 4 bases. In its sample, this clonotype was seen a few times. The J gene is TRBJ2-7, the V gene TRBV20-1, with TRBD2 matching 10 bases. This clonotype was obtained from a human donor in good health. The CDR3 nucleotides read TGCAGTGCTAGGGACATAAGCGGGAGGGTGTACGAGCAGTACTTC. This translates into CSARDISGRVYEQYF.